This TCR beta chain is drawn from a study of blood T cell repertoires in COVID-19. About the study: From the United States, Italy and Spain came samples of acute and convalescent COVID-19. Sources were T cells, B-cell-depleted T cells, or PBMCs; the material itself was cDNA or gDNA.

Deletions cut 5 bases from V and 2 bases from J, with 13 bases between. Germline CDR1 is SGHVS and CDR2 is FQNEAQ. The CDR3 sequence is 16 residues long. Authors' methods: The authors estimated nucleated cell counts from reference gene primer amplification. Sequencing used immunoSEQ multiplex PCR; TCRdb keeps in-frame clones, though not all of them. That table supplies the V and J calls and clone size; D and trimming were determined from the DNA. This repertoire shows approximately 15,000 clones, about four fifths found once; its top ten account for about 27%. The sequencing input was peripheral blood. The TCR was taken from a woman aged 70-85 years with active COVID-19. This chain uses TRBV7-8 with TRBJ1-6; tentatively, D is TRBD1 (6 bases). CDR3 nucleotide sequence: TGTGCCAGCAGCACCAACAGGGTGCCCTATAATTCACCCCTCCACTTT. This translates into CASSTNRVPYNSPLHF. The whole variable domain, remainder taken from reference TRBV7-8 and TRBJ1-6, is GAGVSQSPRYKVAKRGQDVALRCDPISGHVSLFWYQQALGQGPEFLTYFQNEAQLDKSGLPSDRFFAERPEGSVSTLKIQRTQQEDSAVYLCASSTNRVPYNSPLHFGNGTRLTVT.